These 14 T cell receptor beta chains were all obtained from the same sample, sequenced in a study of Ad26.COV2.S vaccination and SARS-CoV-2 variants. The treatment: around 19 received Ad26.COV2.S at low or high dose, single or two shots; about 5 received placebo; per-sample allocation not given. On day 63 after the first injection, vaccine and placebo recipients gave samples. The table came from immunoSEQ multiplex PCR; TCRdb's copy has only in-frame clones and leaves some out. The sample comprises roughly 390,000 clones, approximately 90% of which are singletons, and 3% to 4.5% rests with the top ten. The sample in question was peripheral blood, obtained in a trial of Ad26.COV2.S vaccine versus placebo. The origin of the receptors is a person aged 18-60 years who received the Ad26.COV2.S COVID-19 vaccine or a placebo.

The V and J genes are TRBV3-1 (or the pseudogene TRBV3-2) and TRBJ1-2, with TRBD1 as a possible D gene (6 bases). The germline V gene encodes CDR1 LGHDT and CDR2 YNNKEL (reference sequence). CDR3 length: 16 amino acids. V dropped 1 base and J dropped 8 bases, with 20 bases sitting between them. In nucleotides, the CDR3 is TGTGCCAGCAGCCAAGCGGCCTACGGGGGGGCGCACGGCTACACCTTC. Residues: CASSQAAYGGAHGYTF.

V usage is TRBV7-6 and J usage is TRBJ2-1, with 13 bases lining up with TRBD2. The V and J ends lost 5 bases and 1 base, in that order; junction bases with no gene match: 5. This CDR3 comprises 17 residues. Germline values: CDR1 SGHVS, CDR2 FNYEAQ. DNA of the CDR3: TGTGCCAGCAGCCCTGGACTAGCGGGGGCTTCCTACAATGAGCAGTTCTTC. Encoded protein: CASSPGLAGASYNEQFF.

The CDR3 coding sequence is TGTGCCAGTAGTATAGAGGGTAACTCCTACGAGCAGTACTTC. Amino acid sequence: CASSIEGNSYEQYF. The chain recombines TRBV19 with TRBJ2-7; D gene uncertain. The V gene's germline CDR1 is LNHDA and CDR2 SQIVND (reference sequence). The V end was cut by 0 bases, the J end by 0 bases, with 6 bases between. The CDR3 loop spans 14 amino acids.

The chain combines TRBV10-3 with TRBJ1-6; no clear D gene. V lost 2 bases to trimming and J lost 10 bases, with 12 bases between them. This CDR3 is built from 14 residues. CDR1 is ENHRY and CDR2 is SYGVKD in the germline V gene. The CDR3 DNA sequence: TGTGCCATCAGTGAGGCCATATCTGTGTCACCCCTCCACTTT. Amino acids: CAISEAISVSPLHF.

This chain connects TRBV12-3 or TRBV12-4 to TRBJ1-2; D gene unclear. V was trimmed by 4 bases and J by 4 bases, leaving 10 bases between them. The CDR3 covers 13 residues. CDR3: CASSSPRSYGYTF. The DNA of the CDR3 is TGTGCCAGCAGTTCCCCTCGATCCTATGGCTACACCTTC.

V usage is TRBV7-6 and J usage is TRBJ1-2, with D uncertain. The germline V gene has CDR1 SGHVS and CDR2 FNYEAQ. Between the trimmed V and J ends, which lost 0 bases and 5 bases, there was a span of 25 bases. The CDR3 has 19 residues. The CDR3 coding sequence is TGTGCCAGCAGCTTAGCGCCAGGTCGGCGGCTTGAAGGAGTTTATGGCTACACCTTC. Translating it yields CASSLAPGRRLEGVYGYTF.

Regarding this clone: Germline and junction disagree at one end, which may indicate a read error. V usage is TRBV6-1 and J usage is TRBJ1-2; D uncertain. The germline CDR1 and CDR2 sequences are MNHNS and SASEGT. The CDR3 spans 15 residues. CDR3 DNA sequence: TGTGCCAGCAGAGAAGACACCCTAGGTGGCTATGGCTACACCTTC. Translated: CASREDTLGGYGYTF.

This CDR3 is CATSDPGRASTDTQYF. The DNA for the CDR3 is TGTGCCACCAGTGACCCCGGTAGAGCCAGCACAGATACGCAGTATTTT. The chain joins TRBV24-1 to TRBJ2-3; D uncertain. The V gene lost 4 bases and the J gene lost 0 bases, with 13 bases spanning the gap. The CDR3 is 16 amino acids. CDR1 and CDR2 from the germline V gene are KGHDR and SFDVKD.

V gene TRBV27 combines with J gene TRBJ2-5, with D possibly TRBD2 on 5 matching bases. Germline CDR1 is MNHEY and CDR2 is SMNVEV (reference sequence). Trimming removed 5 bases from V and 3 bases from J, with 10 bases in between. This CDR3 contains 13 residues. The CDR3 loop reads CASSRSGEETQYF. DNA for the CDR3: TGTGCCAGCAGTCGCTCCGGGGAAGAGACCCAGTACTTC.

CDR3 sequence: CASSDGVPYGYTF. The DNA of the CDR3 is TGTGCCAGCAGTGATGGAGTGCCCTATGGCTACACCTTC. This chain joins TRBV6-1 and TRBJ1-2; D is uncertain. V dropped 3 bases and J dropped 4 bases, with 9 bases sitting between them. Germline CDR1 MNHNS, CDR2 SASEGT. This CDR3 has 13 amino acids.

This clone was seen a single time. J is TRBJ2-2 and V is TRBV5-4, with D unresolved. Trimming shortened V by 0 bases and J by 2 bases, and 11 bases separated the two germline ends. Germline CDR1 SGHNT, CDR2 YYREEE (reference sequence). The CDR3 length is 16 residues. The CDR3 loop is CASSLERGANTGELFF. CDR3 nucleotides: TGTGCCAGCAGCTTGGAGCGCGGCGCAAACACCGGGGAGCTGTTTTTT.

This chain connects TRBV5-6 to TRBJ2-1, with a tentative D call TRBD1 (7 bases). V dropped 3 bases and J dropped 10 bases, with 17 bases sitting between them. The CDR3 totals 14 residues. Looked up from germline, CDR1 is SGHDT and CDR2 is YYEEEE. This chain's CDR3 is CASSSYQGGWEQFF. CDR3 nucleotides: TGTGCCAGCAGCTCGTACCAGGGGGGCTGGGAGCAGTTCTTC.

This chain joins TRBV7-2 and TRBJ1-2; tentatively, D is TRBD1 (5 bases). The germline V and J ends were trimmed by 5 bases and 2 bases, with 18 bases remaining between them. Germline V gene data show CDR1 as SGHTA and CDR2 as FQGNSA. The CDR3 runs 16 residues. CDR3 loop: CASSPRGQGRNYGYTF. For the CDR3, the DNA is TGTGCCAGCAGCCCCCGTGGTCAGGGAAGAAACTATGGCTACACCTTC.

The chain employs TRBV2 and TRBJ2-1, with D unclear. Germline assignment: CDR1 SNHLY and CDR2 FYNNEI. This CDR3 has 16 amino acids. With 6 bases removed from V and 1 base from J, the gap between germline ends came to 16 bases. The CDR3 is CASSYSGRKSYNEQFF. CDR3 bases: TGTGCCAGCAGCTACTCCGGACGGAAATCCTACAATGAGCAGTTCTTC.